Each of the 9 T cell receptor beta chains below was sequenced from the same sample in a study of blood T cell repertoires in COVID-19. Measured with immunoSEQ multiplex PCR; TCRdb has only the in-frame clones, and not every one. The repertoire has about 250,000 clones, about four fifths of them found once; the top ten carry about 3.9%. Sequencing used PBMCs or T cells enriched from blood (not recorded which). These receptors all come from a woman aged 40 to 50 who had been exposed to COVID-19.

V is TRBV28 and J is TRBJ2-7; D not resolved. V lost 1 base to trimming and J lost 2 bases, with 9 bases between them. The germline V gene encodes CDR1 MDHEN and CDR2 SYDVKM. The CDR3 loop spans 14 amino acids. CDR3 region: CASSLSSRTYEQYF. Written as DNA, the CDR3 is TGTGCCAGCAGTTTATCATCCAGGACCTACGAGCAGTACTTC.

The chain joins TRBV6-5 to TRBJ2-7, with 8 positions matching TRBD2. The germline V gene encodes CDR1 MNHEY and CDR2 SVGAGI. This CDR3 spans 14 amino acids. Trimming cost V 5 bases and J 2 bases; bases outside gene matches: 5. For the CDR3, the DNA is TGTGCCAGCAGTACGACTAGCGTAACCTACGAGCAGTACTTC. This sequence encodes CASSTTSVTYEQYF.

The chain combines TRBV7-3 with TRBJ2-3; 11 bases align to TRBD2. Germline assignment: CDR1 SGHTA and CDR2 FQGTGA. V was clipped by 5 bases and J by 7 bases; unmatched bases: 8. The CDR3 totals 15 residues. DNA for the CDR3: TGTGCCAGCAGCCCCAGGCTAGCGGGGGGTAATACGCAGTATTTT. Translation: CASSPRLAGGNTQYF.

This chain joins TRBV5-1 and TRBJ2-5; D may be TRBD2 (5 bases). Trimming removed 5 bases at V and 1 base at J, with 15 bases between. The CDR3 loop spans 15 amino acids. Germline V lookup: CDR1 SGHRS, CDR2 YFSETQ. The CDR3 region is CASSFAGLSQETQYF. The CDR3 DNA sequence: TGCGCCAGCAGTTTTGCGGGTCTGAGCCAAGAGACCCAGTACTTC.

This clone was counted a single time. J is TRBJ2-7 and V is TRBV2, with 8 bases matching TRBD1. CDR1 is SNHLY and CDR2 is FYNNEI in the germline V gene. The CDR3 extends over 11 amino acids. V shed 9 bases and J 6 bases; nucleotides not matched to a gene: 4. CDR3 protein: CASQGAFEQYF. CDR3 sequence (DNA): TGTGCCAGTCAGGGGGCTTTCGAGCAGTACTTC.

This clone was found once. The chain has TRBV6-2 or TRBV6-3 and TRBJ1-2, with a tentative D call TRBD1 (5 bases). In germline, CDR1 is MNHEY, CDR2 SVGEGT. This CDR3 region has 16 residues. V was pared by 2 bases and J by 5 bases, with 18 bases between. As DNA, the CDR3 is TGTGCCAGCAGTTACGTGGGGGGGACCCCTGAGTATGGCTACACCTTC. Its translation is CASSYVGGTPEYGYTF.

The chain employs TRBV18 and TRBJ2-7; 7 bases match TRBD1. The CDR3 runs 16 residues. The trim removed 5 bases at V and 1 base at J, leaving 11 bases unmatched. Germline lookup yields CDR1 KGHSH and CDR2 LQKENI. CDR3 sequence reads: CASSTADATGSYEQYF. CDR3 in DNA: TGTGCCAGCTCAACAGCCGACGCGACAGGGTCCTACGAGCAGTACTTC.

The chain combines TRBV11-2 with TRBJ2-1, with a tentative D call TRBD1 (6 bases). The V gene's germline CDR1 is SGHAT and CDR2 FQNNGV. V gave up 4 bases and J gave up 2 bases, with 18 bases separating them. The CDR3 runs 17 residues. The CDR3 coding sequence is TGTGCCAGCAGCTCACCCGGACAGAAACAACCCTACAATGAGCAGTTCTTC. Translated: CASSSPGQKQPYNEQFF.

The chain is built from TRBV18 and TRBJ1-1; D is unclear. CDR1 is KGHSH and CDR2 is LQKENI in the germline V gene. The V end was cut by 3 bases, the J end by 4 bases, with 9 bases between. The CDR3 extends over 13 amino acids. The CDR3 here is CASSPGITTEAFF. CDR3 nucleotides: TGTGCCAGCTCACCTGGCATAACCACTGAAGCTTTCTTT.